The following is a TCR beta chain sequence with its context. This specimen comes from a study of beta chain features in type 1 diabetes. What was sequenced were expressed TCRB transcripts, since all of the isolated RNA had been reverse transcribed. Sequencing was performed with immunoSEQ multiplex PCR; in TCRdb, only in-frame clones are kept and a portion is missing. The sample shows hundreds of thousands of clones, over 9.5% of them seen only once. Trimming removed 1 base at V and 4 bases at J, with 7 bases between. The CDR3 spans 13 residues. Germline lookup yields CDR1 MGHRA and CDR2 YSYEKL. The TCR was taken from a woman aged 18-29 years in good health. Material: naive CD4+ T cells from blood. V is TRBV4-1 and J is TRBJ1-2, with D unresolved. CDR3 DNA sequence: TGCGCCAGCAGCCAAGTTGCCCTCTATGGCTACACCTTC. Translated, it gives CASSQVALYGYTF.